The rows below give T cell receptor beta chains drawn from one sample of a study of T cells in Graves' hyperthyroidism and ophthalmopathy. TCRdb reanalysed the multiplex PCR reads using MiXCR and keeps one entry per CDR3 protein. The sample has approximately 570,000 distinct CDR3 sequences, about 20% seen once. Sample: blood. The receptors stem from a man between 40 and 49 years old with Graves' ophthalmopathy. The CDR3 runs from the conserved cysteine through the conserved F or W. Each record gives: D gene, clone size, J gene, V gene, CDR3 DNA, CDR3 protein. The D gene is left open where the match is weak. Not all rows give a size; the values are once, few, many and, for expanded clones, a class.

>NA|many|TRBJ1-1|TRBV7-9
TGTGCCAGCAGCTTCGGGGTTGTTCGGAACACTGAAGCTTTCTTT
CASSFGVVRNTEAFF
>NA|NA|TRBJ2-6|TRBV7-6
TGTGCCAGCAGCTTATCTCATCCGTTCTCTGGGGCCAACGTCCTGACTTTC
CASSLSHPFSGANVLTF
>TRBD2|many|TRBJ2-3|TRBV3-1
TGTGCCAGCAGCCCGGACCTAGCGGGGTACACAGATACGCAGTATTTT
CASSPDLAGYTDTQYF
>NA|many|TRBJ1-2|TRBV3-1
TGTGCCAGCAGCCAACGTCGCGGGGGAGGCTACACCTTC
CASSQRRGGGYTF
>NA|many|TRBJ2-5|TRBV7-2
TGTGCCAGCAGCTTCTGGGACGGCCAAGAGACCCAGTACTTC
CASSFWDGQETQYF
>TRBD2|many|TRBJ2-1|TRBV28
TGTGCCTGTCTAGGGACTAGGGTTACGAATGAGCAGTTCTTC
CACLGTRVTNEQFF
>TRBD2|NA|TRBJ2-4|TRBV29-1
TGCAGCGTTGAAGGAGGGGCGGGAGGGCCCGGAAACATTCAGTACTTC
CSVEGGAGGPGNIQYF
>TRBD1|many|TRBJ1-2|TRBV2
TGTGCCAGCAGTGAAGCGGGACAGGGTGGCTATGGCTACACCTTC
CASSEAGQGGYGYTF
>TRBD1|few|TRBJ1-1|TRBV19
TGTGCCAGTAGTGAAACAGGGGGTTACACTGAAGCTTTCTTT
CASSETGGYTEAFF
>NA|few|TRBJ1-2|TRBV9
TGTGCCAGCAGCGTAGGACAGACTTATAACTATGGCTACACCTTC
CASSVGQTYNYGYTF
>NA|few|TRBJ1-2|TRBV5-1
TGCGCCAGCAGCTCGGAGGGGGACTATGGCTACACCTTC
CASSSEGDYGYTF
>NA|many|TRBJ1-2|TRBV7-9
TGTGCCAGCAGCTTAGGGAGGGGTTCCTATGGCTACACCTTC
CASSLGRGSYGYTF
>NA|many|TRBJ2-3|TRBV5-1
TGCGCCAGCAGGGAGGGAAGGGATACGCAGTATTTT
CASREGRDTQYF
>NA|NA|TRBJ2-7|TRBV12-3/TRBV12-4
TGTGCCAGCGGGCAGGGCGGCCCCTACGAGCAGTACTTC
CASGQGGPYEQYF
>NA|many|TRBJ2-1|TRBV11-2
TGTGCCAGCAGCTTAGCGGGTGGTGAGCAGTTCTTC
CASSLAGGEQFF
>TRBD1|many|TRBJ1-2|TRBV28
TGTGCCAGCAGTTTAGGGACAGCCGACCGCTATGGCTACACCTTC
CASSLGTADRYGYTF
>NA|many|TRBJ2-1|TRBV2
TGTGCCAGCAGTGACCCGTGGAACAATGAGCAGTTCTTC
CASSDPWNNEQFF
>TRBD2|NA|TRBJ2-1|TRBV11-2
TGTGCCAGCAGCTCTTCCTACGGCAGCGGGGAGTACAATGAGCAGTTCTTC
CASSSSYGSGEYNEQFF
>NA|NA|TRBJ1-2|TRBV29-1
TGCAGCGGCGGGGGGGGGATTGGTGACTATGGCTACACCTTC
CSGGGGIGDYGYTF
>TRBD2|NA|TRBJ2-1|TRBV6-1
TGTGCCGCGGGAGGGCCACACCTATACAATGAGCAGTTCTTC
CAAGGPHLYNEQFF
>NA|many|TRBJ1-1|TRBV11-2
TGTGCCAGCAGCTTAGCGGCAAAGAACACTGAAGCTTTCTTT
CASSLAAKNTEAFF
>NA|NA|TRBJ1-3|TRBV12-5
TGTGCTAGCCGAACGAGGAGCTCTGGAAACACCATATATTTT
CASRTRSSGNTIYF
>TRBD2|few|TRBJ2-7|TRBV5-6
TGTGCCAGCAGCTTATTCCGGCTAGCGGGTGACTACGAGCAGTACTTC
CASSLFRLAGDYEQYF
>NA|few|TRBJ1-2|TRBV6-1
TGTGCCAGCAGTGAAGGACTGGGAACCAACTATGGCTACACCTTC
CASSEGLGTNYGYTF
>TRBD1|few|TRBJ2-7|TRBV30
TGTGCCTGGAGTGGAGGGGGCGTTTATTACGAGCAGTACTTC
CAWSGGGVYYEQYF
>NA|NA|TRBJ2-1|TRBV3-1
TGTGCCAGCAGCCTCGCAAGGACGGGACACCCAATCTACAATGAGCAGTTCTTC
CASSLARTGHPIYNEQFF
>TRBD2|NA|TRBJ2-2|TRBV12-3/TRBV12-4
TGTGCCAGCAGCTCGGGGGGGTTGGGCGGGGAGCTGTTTTTT
CASSSGGLGGELFF
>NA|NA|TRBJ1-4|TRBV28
TGTGCCAGCAGTTCTCCGGGGATTAATGAAATACTGTTTTTT
CASSSPGINEILFF
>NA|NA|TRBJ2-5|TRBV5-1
TGCCCCACCCCTGGGCGGAGGGGCCGTCAAGAGACCCAGTACTTC
CPTPGRRGRQETQYF
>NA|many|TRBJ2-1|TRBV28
TGTGCCACCCACTTAATAGCGGCCTACAATGAGCAGTTCTTC
CATHLIAAYNEQFF
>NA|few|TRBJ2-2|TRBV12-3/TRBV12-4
TGTGCCTCGGGAGTCGGGAACACCGGGGAGCTGTTTTTT
CASGVGNTGELFF
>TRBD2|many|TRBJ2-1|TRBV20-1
TGCAGTGTTACCGGACTAGCGGGAGGCAATGAGCAGTTCTTC
CSVTGLAGGNEQFF
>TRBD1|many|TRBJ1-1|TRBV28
TGTGCCAGCAGCGGACAGGGACCCTACACTGAAGCTTTCTTT
CASSGQGPYTEAFF
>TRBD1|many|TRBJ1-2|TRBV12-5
TGTGCTAGTGTAACAGGGGGAGCTAACTATGGCTACACCTTC
CASVTGGANYGYTF
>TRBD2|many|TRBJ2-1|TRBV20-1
TGCAGTGCTCGGTCGCTAGCGGGGCCCTACAATGAGCAGTTCTTC
CSARSLAGPYNEQFF
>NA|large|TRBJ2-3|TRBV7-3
TGTGCCAGCAGCCCGGGGCTAGCGTATAGCACAGATACGCAGTATTTT
CASSPGLAYSTDTQYF
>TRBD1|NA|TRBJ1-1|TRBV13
TGTGCCAGCAGCCCGATGGACAGGGGAACTGAAGCTTTCTTT
CASSPMDRGTEAFF
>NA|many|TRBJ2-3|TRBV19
TGTGCCAGCAGCTTGGACCGGGGAAGCACAGATACGCAGTATTTT
CASSLDRGSTDTQYF
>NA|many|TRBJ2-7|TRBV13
TGTGCCAGCAGCTTAGGCGTTACATACGAGCAGTACTTC
CASSLGVTYEQYF
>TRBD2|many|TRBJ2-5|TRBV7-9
TGTGCCAGCAGCGCCGGGACTAGCGGGCTCTCCCAAGAGACCCAGTACTTC
CASSAGTSGLSQETQYF
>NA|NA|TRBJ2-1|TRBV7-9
TGTACCATTCCGACTAGAGGCAATGAGCAGTTCTTC
CTIPTRGNEQFF
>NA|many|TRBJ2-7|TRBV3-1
TGTGCCAGCAGCCCCCCTGAGGTCTACGAGCAGTACTTC
CASSPPEVYEQYF
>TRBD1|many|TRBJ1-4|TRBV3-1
TGTGCCAGCAGCCGGTCGGGACAGGACAGAGAAAAACTGTTTTTT
CASSRSGQDREKLFF
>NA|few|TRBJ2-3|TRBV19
TGTGCCAGTAGACAAGCGGGCTCCAGCACAGATACGCAGTATTTT
CASRQAGSSTDTQYF
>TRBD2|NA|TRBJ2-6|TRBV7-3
TGTGCCAGCAGCCCCAGGACTAGCGGGTCCTTCTCTGGGGCCAACGTCCTGACTTTC
CASSPRTSGSFSGANVLTF
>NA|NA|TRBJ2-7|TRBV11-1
TGTGCCAGCAGCTTAAACGGCGGAGACTCCTACGAGCAGTACTTC
CASSLNGGDSYEQYF
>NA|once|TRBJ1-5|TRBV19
TGTGCCAGTACGTCATTGGGGTCTCAGAGCAATCAGCCCCAGCATTTT
CASTSLGSQSNQPQHF
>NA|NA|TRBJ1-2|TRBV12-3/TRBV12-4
TGTGCCATCAGTGAGGGACCTCCGGGGACCGCGTTCCGCTACACCTTC
CAISEGPPGTAFRYTF